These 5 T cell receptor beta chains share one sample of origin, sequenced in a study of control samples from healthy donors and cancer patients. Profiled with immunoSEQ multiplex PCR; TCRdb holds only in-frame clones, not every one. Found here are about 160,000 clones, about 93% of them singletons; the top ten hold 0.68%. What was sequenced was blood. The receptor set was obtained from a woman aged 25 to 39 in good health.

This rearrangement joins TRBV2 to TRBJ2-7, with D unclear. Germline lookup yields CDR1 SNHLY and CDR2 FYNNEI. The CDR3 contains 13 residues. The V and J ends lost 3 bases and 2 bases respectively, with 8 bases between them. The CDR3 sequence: CASSDAITYEQYF. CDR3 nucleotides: TGTGCCAGCAGTGATGCTATCACCTACGAGCAGTACTTC.

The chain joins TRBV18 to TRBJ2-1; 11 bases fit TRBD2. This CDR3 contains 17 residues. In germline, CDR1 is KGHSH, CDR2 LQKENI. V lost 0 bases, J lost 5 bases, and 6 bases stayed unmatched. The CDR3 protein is CASSPPLLAGGNNEQFF. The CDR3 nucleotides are TGTGCCAGCTCACCACCGCTTCTAGCGGGAGGCAACAATGAGCAGTTCTTC.

DNA of the CDR3: TGTGCCAGCAGAACCGTCCGGCTGGCCCAAGAGACCCAGTACTTC. Translating gives CASRTVRLAQETQYF. This chain connects TRBV28 to TRBJ2-5; D not resolved. The CDR3 loop spans 15 amino acids. Germline V gene lookup returns CDR1 MDHEN and CDR2 SYDVKM. Trimming removed 6 bases from V and 1 base from J, with 15 bases in between.

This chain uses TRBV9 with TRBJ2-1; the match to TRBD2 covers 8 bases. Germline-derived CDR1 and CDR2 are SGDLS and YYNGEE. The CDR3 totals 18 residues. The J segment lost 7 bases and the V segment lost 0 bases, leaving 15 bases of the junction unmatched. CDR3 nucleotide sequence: TGTGCCAGCAGCGTAGTCGCGGGAGGATCACTGGGATGGAATGAGCAGTTCTTC. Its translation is CASSVVAGGSLGWNEQFF.

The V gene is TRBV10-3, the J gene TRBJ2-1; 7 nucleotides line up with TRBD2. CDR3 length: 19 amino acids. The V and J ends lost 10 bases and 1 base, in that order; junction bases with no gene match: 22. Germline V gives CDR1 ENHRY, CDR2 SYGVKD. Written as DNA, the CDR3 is TGTGCCACCAGGAGTGGGGGGGTATCTGCGGGACCTTCCTACAATGAGCAGTTCTTC. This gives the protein CATRSGGVSAGPSYNEQFF.